One and the same sample provided the 20 T cell receptor beta chains below, sequenced in a study of graft-versus-host responses after intestinal transplantation. Method: immunoSEQ multiplex PCR; TCRdb's copy keeps in-frame clones and lacks some. The sample lists about 99,000 clones; roughly 87% were seen once. The antigens for these receptors are not known. The sequenced sample was unstimulated CD4+ T cells sorted from spleen or lymph node cells, obtained before intestinal transplant. The receptors originated from a human donor who received an intestinal transplant.

The rearrangement uses TRBV2 and TRBJ2-1; D not certain. V lost 7 bases to trimming and J lost 0 bases, with 10 bases between them. This CDR3 is built from 14 residues. Germline-derived CDR1 and CDR2 are SNHLY and FYNNEI. The CDR3 DNA is TGTGCCAGCAACGGCCCGACCTCCTACAATGAGCAGTTCTTC. The encoded protein is CASNGPTSYNEQFF.

V and J are TRBV5-1 and TRBJ2-1; 11 bases fit TRBD2. The J segment lost 3 bases and the V segment lost 4 bases, leaving 15 bases of the junction unmatched. CDR3 length equals 19 residues. In germline, CDR1 is SGHRS, CDR2 YFSETQ. The CDR3 DNA follows: TGCGCCAGCAGCCCGAAAGCTCAAATAGCGGGGGGGCGCTACAATGAGCAGTTCTTC. It specifies CASSPKAQIAGGRYNEQFF.

The genes are TRBV6-5 and TRBJ1-3; tentative D call: TRBD1 (6 bases). Trimming left V 7 bases short and J 3 bases short, with 16 bases between. The CDR3 is 15 residues long. The germline V gene encodes CDR1 MNHEY and CDR2 SVGAGI. The chain's CDR3 is CASNKSGGHGNTIYF. For the CDR3, the DNA is TGTGCCAGCAACAAAAGTGGGGGGCATGGAAACACCATATATTTT.

This clone came up a few times. The gene calls are TRBV6-6 and TRBJ1-6, with D maybe TRBD1 (5 bases). This CDR3 comprises 14 residues. Trimming stripped 1 base from V and 8 bases from J, with 9 bases between. Germline V gene lookup returns CDR1 MNHNY and CDR2 SVGAGI (reference sequence). CDR3 sequence reads: CASSYYPRDSPLHF. CDR3 nucleotides: TGTGCCAGCAGTTACTACCCCAGGGATTCACCCCTCCACTTT.

The chain combines TRBV4-2 with TRBJ1-5; D may be TRBD1 (5 bases). Germline V CDR1 and CDR2: LGHNA, YNFKEQ. V lost 0 bases and J 6 bases, leaving 15 bases between the germline ends. The CDR3 extends over 16 amino acids. As DNA, the CDR3 is TGTGCCAGCAGCCAAGAAGGAGGGCGACAGAGTCAGCCCCAGCATTTT. Amino acid sequence: CASSQEGGRQSQPQHF.

The chain is built from TRBV18 and TRBJ2-3, with 7 bases fitting TRBD2. Germline loops: CDR1 KGHSH, CDR2 LQKENI. With 2 bases clipped from V and 6 bases from J, the junction kept 8 bases outside the gene matches. This CDR3 region has 15 residues. This CDR3 is CASSPAGASRDTQYF. CDR3 sequence (DNA): TGTGCCAGCTCACCAGCGGGAGCCAGCCGGGATACGCAGTATTTT.

Notes on this clone: This clone may be a read error of a much larger clone one base away. The chain is built from TRBV30 and TRBJ2-7, with D unresolved. The CDR3 sequence is 13 residues long. Germline CDR1 GTSNPN, CDR2 SVGIG (reference sequence). CDR3 region: CGWSLGSLGEQYF. The CDR3 nucleotides read TGTGGCTGGAGTCTTGGTTCTCTCGGCGAGCAGTACTTC. Complete variable domain (other parts from reference TRBV30 and TRBJ2-7): SQTIHQWPATLVQPVGSPLSLECTVEGTSNPNLYWYRQAAGRGLQLLFYSVGIGQISSEVPQNLSASRPQDRQFILSSKKLLLSDSGFYLCGWSLGSLGEQYFGPGTRLTVT.

The chain has TRBV29-1 and TRBJ1-3, with no clear D. CDR1 is SQVTM, CDR2 ANQGSEA, per germline. The germline V and J ends were trimmed by 5 bases and 0 bases, with 8 bases remaining between them. This CDR3 is built from 13 residues. The CDR3 reads CSVPGPSGNTIYF. The CDR3 coding sequence is TGCAGCGTTCCAGGCCCCTCTGGAAACACCATATATTTT.

The table lists this clone with a few counts. The chain combines TRBV28 with TRBJ1-2; a weak D match, TRBD1 (5 bases). Trimming pared 6 bases from V and 10 bases from J, leaving 24 bases between. Germline-derived CDR1 and CDR2 are MDHEN and SYDVKM. The CDR3 length is 15 residues. For the CDR3, the DNA is TGTGCCAGCAGACCAAACCAGGGCCGTCTTGTAGACTACACCTTC. Its protein is CASRPNQGRLVDYTF.

The rearrangement links TRBV6-5 to TRBJ2-1, with D perhaps TRBD1 (5 bases). V was cut by 1 base and J by 7 bases, with 14 bases left in between. This CDR3 has 15 residues. Germline CDR1 and CDR2: MNHEY and SVGAGI. CDR3 nucleotide sequence: TGTGCCAGCAGTTACTGGCAGGGCTCAGGGAATGAGCAGTTCTTC. It encodes CASSYWQGSGNEQFF.

The chain has TRBV10-3 and TRBJ2-2; 7 bases match TRBD1. CDR3 length: 13 amino acids. V was clipped by 11 bases and J by 2 bases; unmatched bases: 5. Germline CDR1 is ENHRY and CDR2 is SYGVKD. The CDR3 DNA is TGTGCCGCCCGGGACAGTAACACCGGGGAGCTGTTTTTT. Amino acid sequence: CAARDSNTGELFF.

V gene TRBV6-5 combines with J gene TRBJ2-7; D possibly corresponds to TRBD2 (6 bases). CDR1 and CDR2 from the germline V gene are MNHEY and SVGAGI. Between the trimmed V and J ends, which lost 4 bases and 2 bases, there was a span of 12 bases. There are 14 residues in the CDR3. The CDR3 bases are TGTGCCAGCAGTTCCCGACTAGTTGCCTACGAGCAGTACTTC. It is translated as CASSSRLVAYEQYF.

This clone was counted once. V usage is TRBV6-5 and J usage is TRBJ1-1; D not certain. The CDR3 covers 13 residues. The germline gives CDR1 MNHEY, CDR2 SVGAGI. The V end lost 7 bases, the J end lost 3 bases, and 12 bases lay between the germline ends. The CDR3 protein is CASMRGPDTEAFF. The CDR3 DNA reads TGTGCCAGCATGAGAGGGCCGGACACTGAAGCTTTCTTT.

V and J are TRBV6-6 and TRBJ2-7; no clear D gene. The V end lost 3 bases, the J end lost 3 bases, and 9 bases lay between the germline ends. Germline CDR1 reads MNHNY; CDR2 reads SVGAGI (reference sequence). This CDR3 spans 13 amino acids. The CDR3 loop is CASSYLGGYEQYF. CDR3 bases: TGTGCCAGCAGTTATCTCGGTGGCTACGAGCAGTACTTC.

With regard to this clone: Distinct nucleotide sequences in the sample also encode this CDR3. The gene calls are TRBV6-5 and TRBJ2-7; D is unclear. The CDR3 has 15 amino acids. Between the trimmed V and J ends, which lost 5 bases and 2 bases, there was a span of 16 bases. Germline lookup yields CDR1 MNHEY and CDR2 SVGAGI. The CDR3 loop is CASSPDVKPTYEQYF. The CDR3 region has the DNA TGTGCCAGCAGTCCGGACGTAAAACCCACCTACGAGCAGTACTTC.

The gene calls are TRBV9 and TRBJ2-7; D uncertain. Germline V gene sequence: CDR1 SGDLS, CDR2 YYNGEE. The ends were cut back, 4 bases at V and 0 bases at J, with 11 bases in the middle. This CDR3 has 14 amino acids. The CDR3 reads CASSRKDFSYEQYF. DNA for the CDR3: TGTGCCAGCAGCAGGAAGGATTTCTCCTACGAGCAGTACTTC.

The chain has TRBV6-5 and TRBJ1-1, with D perhaps TRBD1 (6 bases). This CDR3 has 13 residues. The germline V gene encodes CDR1 MNHEY and CDR2 SVGAGI. The V end was cut by 2 bases, the J end by 4 bases, with 8 bases between. CDR3 amino acids: CASSYRDTTEAFF. The CDR3, as DNA: TGTGCCAGCAGTTACCGGGACACCACTGAAGCTTTCTTT.

The rearrangement links TRBV9 to TRBJ2-3, with 13 bases matching TRBD2. V lost 3 bases and J lost 5; bases outside the gene matches: 0. Looked up from germline, CDR1 is SGDLS and CDR2 is YYNGEE. The CDR3 is 14 amino acids. The CDR3, as DNA: TGTGCCAGCAGCGGGACTAGCGGGAGAGATACGCAGTATTTT. Its translation is CASSGTSGRDTQYF.

This chain connects TRBV28 to TRBJ2-7; 8 nucleotides match TRBD2. The CDR3 length is 15 residues. Trimming cost V 6 bases and J 3 bases; bases outside gene matches: 10. Germline V lookup: CDR1 MDHEN, CDR2 SYDVKM. The CDR3 DNA sequence: TGTGCCAGCAGGTCGGTAGGGCTAGCGGGCTACGAGCAGTACTTC. It is translated as CASRSVGLAGYEQYF.

The chain links TRBV29-1 to TRBJ2-1; a possible D gene is TRBD2 (6 bases). Trimming took 5 bases from V and 5 from J, leaving 13 bases between them. The V gene's germline CDR1 is SQVTM and CDR2 ANQGSEA. The CDR3 consists of 13 residues. The CDR3 is CSVYGGRNNEQFF. The CDR3 DNA follows: TGCAGCGTTTACGGGGGACGGAACAATGAGCAGTTCTTC.